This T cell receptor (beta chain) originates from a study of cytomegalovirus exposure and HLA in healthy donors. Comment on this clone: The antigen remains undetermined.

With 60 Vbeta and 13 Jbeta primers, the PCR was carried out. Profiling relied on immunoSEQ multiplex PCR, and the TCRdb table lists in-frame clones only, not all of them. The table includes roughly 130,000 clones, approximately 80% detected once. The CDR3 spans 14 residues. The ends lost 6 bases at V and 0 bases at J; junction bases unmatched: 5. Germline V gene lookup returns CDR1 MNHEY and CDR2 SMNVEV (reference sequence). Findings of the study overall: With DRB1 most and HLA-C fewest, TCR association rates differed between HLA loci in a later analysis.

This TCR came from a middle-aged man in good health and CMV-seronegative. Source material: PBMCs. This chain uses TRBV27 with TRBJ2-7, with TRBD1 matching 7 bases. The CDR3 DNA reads TGTGCCAGCAGCGGGACAGTCAGCTCCTACGAGCAGTACTTC. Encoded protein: CASSGTVSSYEQYF.